The T cell receptor beta chain described here comes from a study of blood T cell repertoires in COVID-19. On the study more broadly: Donors in the United States, Italy and Spain gave samples during acute or convalescent COVID-19. Sources were T cells, B-cell-depleted T cells, or PBMCs; the material itself was cDNA or gDNA.

Trimming cost V 2 bases and J 8 bases, with 14 bases left between them. This CDR3 spans 14 amino acids. CDR1 SGHRS and CDR2 YFSETQ come from the germline V gene. Original handling: Amplified reference gene primers provided the basis for estimating nucleated cell counts. Using immunoSEQ multiplex PCR, the repertoire was profiled, and TCRdb retains in-frame clones only, with some absent. V, J and clone size were drawn from that table, and D and trimming were deduced from the DNA. The sample records fewer than 150,000 clones, 75% to 90% being singletons. The sample taken for sequencing was peripheral blood. The V gene is TRBV5-1, the J gene TRBJ2-4; D is perhaps TRBD2 (7 bases). The sequence derives from a human donor in a cohort sampled during active COVID-19. The CDR3 sequence: CASSFGGAVDIQYF. CDR3 nucleotide sequence: TGCGCCAGCAGCTTTGGGGGGGCTGTGGACATTCAGTACTTC.